The T cell receptor beta chain under discussion was sequenced for a study of T cells after yellow fever vaccination. Study observations and caveats: From the bulk population, abundant clonotypes could contaminate and appear within FACS-sorted repertoires. Clonotypes shared by both compartments, CD4 and CD8, made up a small share. Although the secondary response was weaker, it peaked faster, at day 5 versus 15.

TCR cDNA, made by 5'RACE template switching, carried an added universal primer site and UMIs. In TCRdb, the 5' RACE reads were re-called with MiXCR into one record per CDR3 protein. The table shows over 110,000 distinct CDR3 sequences, with 7.7% occurring only once. This CDR3 comprises 13 residues. Germline CDR1 and CDR2: DFQATT and SNEGSKA (reference sequence). With 5 bases removed from V and 8 bases from J, the gap between germline ends came to 18 bases. This clonotype occurred many times. Its target is unknown. This receptor was obtained from a man aged 30-40 years who received the YFV17D yellow fever vaccine. This material consisted of CD4+ T cells sorted from PBMCs, taken 5 days after the yellow fever booster vaccination. The J gene is TRBJ1-2, the V gene TRBV20-1; D not certain. CDR3 amino acids: CSAHDNSLRGYTF. CDR3 DNA: TGCAGTGCTCATGACAACTCCCTGCGGGGCTACACCTTC.